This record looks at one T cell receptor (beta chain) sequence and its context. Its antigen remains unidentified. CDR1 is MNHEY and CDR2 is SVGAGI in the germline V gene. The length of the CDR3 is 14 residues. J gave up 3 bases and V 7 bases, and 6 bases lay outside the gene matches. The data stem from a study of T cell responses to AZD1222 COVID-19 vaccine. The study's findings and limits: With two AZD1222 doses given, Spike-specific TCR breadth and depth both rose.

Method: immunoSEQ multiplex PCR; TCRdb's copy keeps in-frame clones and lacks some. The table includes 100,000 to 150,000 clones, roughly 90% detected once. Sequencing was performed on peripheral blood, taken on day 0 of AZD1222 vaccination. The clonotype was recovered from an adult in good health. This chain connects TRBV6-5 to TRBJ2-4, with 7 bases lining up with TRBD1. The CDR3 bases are TGTGCCAGCACTAAGGGGGACAGCAAAAACATTCAGTACTTC. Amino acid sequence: CASTKGDSKNIQYF.